The clone carrying this T cell receptor beta chain has at least ten counts. RNA transcripts gave rise to amplified TCR beta CDR3 regions. An initial round of RT-PCR targeting the TCR CDR3 relied on the HTBI primer set. TCRdb passed the multiplex PCR reads through MiXCR, listing each CDR3 protein once. The sample has 600,000 or so distinct CDR3 sequences, approximately 44% seen once. The data belong to a study of T cells in Graves' hyperthyroidism and ophthalmopathy. CDR3 length equals 13 residues. V lost 4 bases and J 6 bases, leaving 13 bases between the germline ends. The germline V gene encodes CDR1 SGHRS and CDR2 YFSETQ.

The TCR sequence derives from a woman under 30 with Graves' hyperthyroidism. The J gene is TRBJ1-2, the V gene TRBV5-1; D is possibly TRBD1 (5 bases). The sample taken for sequencing was peripheral blood or thyroid tissue (not recorded which). CDR3 sequence: CASSMTDGDGYTF. CDR3 sequence (DNA): TGCGCCAGCAGCATGACAGATGGAGATGGCTACACCTTC.